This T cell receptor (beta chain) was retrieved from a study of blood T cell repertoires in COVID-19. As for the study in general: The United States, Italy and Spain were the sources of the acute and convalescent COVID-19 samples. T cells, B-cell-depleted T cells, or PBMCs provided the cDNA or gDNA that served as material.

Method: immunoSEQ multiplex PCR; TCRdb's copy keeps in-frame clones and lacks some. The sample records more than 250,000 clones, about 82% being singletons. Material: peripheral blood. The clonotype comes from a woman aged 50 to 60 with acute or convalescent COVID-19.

CDR3 sequence (DNA): TGTGCCAGCGGAGAATTTGGCTCTAACTATGGCTACACCTTC. This codes for CASGEFGSNYGYTF. The chain uses TRBV27 and TRBJ1-2; D remains ambiguous. The length of the CDR3 is 14 residues. Germline assignment: CDR1 MNHEY and CDR2 SMNVEV (reference sequence). V shed 8 bases and J shed 0 bases, with 13 bases lying between them.